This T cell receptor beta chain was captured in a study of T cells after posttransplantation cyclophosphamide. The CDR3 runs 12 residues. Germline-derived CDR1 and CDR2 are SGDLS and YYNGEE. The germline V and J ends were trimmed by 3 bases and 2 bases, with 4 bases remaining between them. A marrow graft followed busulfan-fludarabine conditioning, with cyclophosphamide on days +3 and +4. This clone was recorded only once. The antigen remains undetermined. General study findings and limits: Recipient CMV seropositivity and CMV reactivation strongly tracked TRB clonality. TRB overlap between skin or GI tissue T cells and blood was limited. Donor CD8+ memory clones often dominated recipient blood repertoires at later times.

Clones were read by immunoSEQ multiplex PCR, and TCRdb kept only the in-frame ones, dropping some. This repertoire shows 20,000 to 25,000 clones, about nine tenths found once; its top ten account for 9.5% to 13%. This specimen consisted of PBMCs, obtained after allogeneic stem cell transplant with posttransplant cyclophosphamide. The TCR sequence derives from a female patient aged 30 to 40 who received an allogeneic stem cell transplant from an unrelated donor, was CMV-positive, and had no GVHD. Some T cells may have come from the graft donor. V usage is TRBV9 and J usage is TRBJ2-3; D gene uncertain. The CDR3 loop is CASSALTDTQYF. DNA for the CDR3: TGTGCCAGCAGCGCTCTCACAGATACGCAGTATTTT.